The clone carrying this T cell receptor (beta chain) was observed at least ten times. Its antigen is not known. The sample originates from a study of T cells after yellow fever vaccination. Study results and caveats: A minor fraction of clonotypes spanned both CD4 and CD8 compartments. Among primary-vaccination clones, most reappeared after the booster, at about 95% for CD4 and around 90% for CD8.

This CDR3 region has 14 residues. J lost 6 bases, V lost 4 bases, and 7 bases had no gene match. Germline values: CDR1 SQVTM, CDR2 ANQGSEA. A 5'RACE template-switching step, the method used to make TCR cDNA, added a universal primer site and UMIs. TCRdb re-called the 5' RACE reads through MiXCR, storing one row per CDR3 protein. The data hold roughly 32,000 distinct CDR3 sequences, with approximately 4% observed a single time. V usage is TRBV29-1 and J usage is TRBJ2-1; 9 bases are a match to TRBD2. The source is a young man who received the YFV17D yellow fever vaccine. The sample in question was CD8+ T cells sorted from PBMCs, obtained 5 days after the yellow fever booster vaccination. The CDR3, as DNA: TGCAGCGTTGTCCCCAGCGGGAGGCGCAATGAGCAGTTCTTC. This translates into CSVVPSGRRNEQFF.